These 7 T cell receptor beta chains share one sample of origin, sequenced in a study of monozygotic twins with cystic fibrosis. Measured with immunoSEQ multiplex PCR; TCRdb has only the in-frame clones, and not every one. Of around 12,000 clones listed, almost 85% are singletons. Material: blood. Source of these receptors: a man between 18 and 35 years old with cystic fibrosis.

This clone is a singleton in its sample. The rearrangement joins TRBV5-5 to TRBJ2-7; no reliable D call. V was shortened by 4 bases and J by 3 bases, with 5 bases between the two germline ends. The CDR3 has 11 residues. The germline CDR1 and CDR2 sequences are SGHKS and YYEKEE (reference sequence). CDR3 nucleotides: TGTGCCAGCAGCGCTTACTACGAGCAGTACTTC. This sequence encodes CASSAYYEQYF.

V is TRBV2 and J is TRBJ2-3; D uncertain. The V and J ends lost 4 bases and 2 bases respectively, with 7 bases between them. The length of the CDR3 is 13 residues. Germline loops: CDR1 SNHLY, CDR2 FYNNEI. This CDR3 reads CASSVIVTDTQYF. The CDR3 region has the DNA TGTGCCAGCAGTGTAATAGTCACAGATACGCAGTATTTT.

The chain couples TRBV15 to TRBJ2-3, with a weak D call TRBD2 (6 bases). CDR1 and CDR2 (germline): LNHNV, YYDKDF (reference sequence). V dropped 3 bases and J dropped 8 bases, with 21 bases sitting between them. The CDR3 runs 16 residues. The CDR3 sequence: CATSSPGTGSRRTQYF. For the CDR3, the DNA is TGTGCCACCAGCAGTCCTGGGACTGGCTCGCGTCGTACGCAGTATTTT.

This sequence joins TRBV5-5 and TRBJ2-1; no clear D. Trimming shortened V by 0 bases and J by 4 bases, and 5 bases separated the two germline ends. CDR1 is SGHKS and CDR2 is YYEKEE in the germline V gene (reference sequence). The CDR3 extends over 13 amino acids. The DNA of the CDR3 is TGTGCCAGCAGCTTGGGGATTTACAATGAGCAGTTCTTC. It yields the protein CASSLGIYNEQFF.

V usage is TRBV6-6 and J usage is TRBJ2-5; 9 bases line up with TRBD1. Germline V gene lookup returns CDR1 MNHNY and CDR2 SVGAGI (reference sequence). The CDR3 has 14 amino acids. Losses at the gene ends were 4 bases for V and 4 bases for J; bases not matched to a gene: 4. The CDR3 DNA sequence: TGTGCCAGCAGTTGGGGACAGGGCCGAGAGACCCAGTACTTC. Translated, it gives CASSWGQGRETQYF.

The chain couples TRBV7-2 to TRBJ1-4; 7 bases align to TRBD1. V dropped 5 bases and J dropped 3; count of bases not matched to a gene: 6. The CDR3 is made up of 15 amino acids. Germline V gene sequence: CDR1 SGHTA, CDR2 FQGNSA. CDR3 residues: CASSRDRASNEKLFF. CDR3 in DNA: TGTGCCAGCAGCCGAGACAGGGCATCTAATGAAAAACTGTTTTTT.

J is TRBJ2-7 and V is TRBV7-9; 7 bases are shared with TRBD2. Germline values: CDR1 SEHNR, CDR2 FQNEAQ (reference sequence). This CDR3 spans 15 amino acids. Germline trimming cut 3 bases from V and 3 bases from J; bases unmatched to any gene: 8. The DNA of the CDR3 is TGTGCCAGCAGCTTTGGCGGGAGCCCGGTCTACGAGCAGTACTTC. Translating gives CASSFGGSPVYEQYF.